The 16 T cell receptor beta chains reported below all come from one sample, sequenced in a study of OX40 agonist ivuxolimab in advanced cancers. TCRdb's table, derived via immunoSEQ multiplex PCR, lists solely in-frame clones and lacks some. The top ten clones hold roughly 9.3% of a sample with about 86,000 clones, about 90% of them seen once. Sequencing used CD4+ or CD8+ T cells sorted from blood, obtained in a trial of the OX40 agonist ivuxolimab. These receptors came from an adult with an advanced solid tumor such as melanoma, head and neck, liver or kidney cancer.

The J gene is TRBJ1-2, the V gene TRBV6-5, with D tentatively TRBD1 (5 bases). The CDR3 runs 14 residues. From germline, CDR1 is MNHEY and CDR2 SVGAGI. V lost 6 bases and J lost 0, with 11 bases in between. The CDR3 loop reads CASSRQLSNYGYTF. In nucleotides, the CDR3 is TGTGCCAGCAGCAGACAGCTCTCTAACTATGGCTACACCTTC.

The chain links TRBV30 to TRBJ1-5, with TRBD1 identical over 9 bases. CDR3 length: 14 amino acids. Trimming cost V 1 base and J 4 bases; bases outside gene matches: 2. CDR1 and CDR2 (germline): GTSNPN, SVGIG (reference sequence). CDR3 nucleotide sequence: TGTGCCTGGAGTGCGGGACAGGGAAATCAGCCCCAGCATTTT. This translates into CAWSAGQGNQPQHF.

The rearrangement uses TRBV7-2 and TRBJ2-5; D gene uncertain. Trimming removed 4 bases at V and 4 bases at J, with 13 bases between. The germline V gene encodes CDR1 SGHTA and CDR2 FQGNSA. The CDR3 is 14 amino acids. CDR3 in DNA: TGTGCCAGCAGCTCCGTGGTTGGCCGAGAGACCCAGTACTTC. Protein sequence: CASSSVVGRETQYF.

This chain connects TRBV27 to TRBJ2-1, with D tentatively TRBD2 (5 bases). Trimming left V 0 bases short and J 4 bases short, with 10 bases between. This CDR3 spans 15 amino acids. Germline V CDR1 and CDR2: MNHEY, SMNVEV (reference sequence). The CDR3 here is CASSLSGDIYNEQFF. In DNA, the CDR3 is TGTGCCAGCAGTTTATCGGGAGACATTTACAATGAGCAGTTCTTC.

The chain is built from TRBV2 and TRBJ2-3, with TRBD2 identical over 13 bases. The germline V gene encodes CDR1 SNHLY and CDR2 FYNNEI. Trimming removed 6 bases from V and 4 bases from J; junction bases left unmatched: 10. The CDR3 loop spans 17 amino acids. The CDR3 protein is CASRPRTSGRSPDTQYF. CDR3 nucleotides: TGTGCCAGCAGGCCCCGGACTAGCGGGAGAAGCCCAGATACGCAGTATTTT.

The chain uses TRBV13 and TRBJ2-1; D remains unclear. Per the germline V gene, CDR1 is PRHDT and CDR2 is FYEKMQ (reference sequence). The length of the CDR3 is 12 residues. The V end was cut by 1 base, the J end by 9 bases, with 7 bases between. CDR3 DNA: TGTGCCAGCAGCTTAGACTTCTCTGAGCAGTTCTTC. It yields the protein CASSLDFSEQFF.

The J gene is TRBJ2-3, the V gene TRBV6-4; 7 bases are a match to TRBD2. V was clipped by 6 bases and J by 0 bases; unmatched bases: 3. This CDR3 is built from 14 residues. Germline CDR1 reads MRHNA; CDR2 reads SNTAGT. CDR3 protein: CASSYSGSTDTQYF. The CDR3 DNA reads as TGTGCCAGCAGCTATAGCGGGAGCACAGATACGCAGTATTTT.

V is TRBV6-5 and J is TRBJ1-1; 12 nucleotides align to TRBD1. The CDR3 extends over 14 amino acids. Germline trimming cut 5 bases from V and 7 bases from J; bases unmatched to any gene: 5. Looked up from germline, CDR1 is MNHEY and CDR2 is SVGAGI. CDR3 amino acids: CASSPGQGADEAFF. CDR3 sequence (DNA): TGTGCCAGCAGTCCGGGACAGGGGGCTGATGAAGCTTTCTTT.

The rearrangement links TRBV18 to TRBJ1-2; D perhaps matches TRBD1 (5 bases). Germline CDR1 KGHSH, CDR2 LQKENI. This CDR3 comprises 13 residues. V was trimmed by 4 bases and J by 4 bases, leaving 10 bases between them. The CDR3 is CASSREGTYGYTF. DNA for the CDR3: TGTGCCAGCTCACGGGAGGGGACCTATGGCTACACCTTC.

This chain uses TRBV6-1 with TRBJ1-1; 8 bases match TRBD1. The CDR3 is made up of 15 amino acids. The J segment lost 10 bases and the V segment lost 2 bases, leaving 12 bases of the junction unmatched. The germline CDR1 and CDR2 sequences are MNHNS and SASEGT. This CDR3 reads CASSESPSGGRGAFF. CDR3 bases: TGTGCCAGCAGTGAATCCCCTTCAGGGGGCAGGGGAGCTTTCTTT.

V is TRBV6-1 and J is TRBJ1-1; D is unresolved. This CDR3 comprises 18 residues. The V gene's germline CDR1 is MNHNS and CDR2 SASEGT. The V gene lost 0 bases and the J gene lost 3 bases, with 20 bases spanning the gap. The CDR3 DNA reads TGTGCCAGCAGTGAAGCTGACTACGTCAGGTCTCAATACACTGAAGCTTTCTTT. Translating gives CASSEADYVRSQYTEAFF.

The chain recombines TRBV30 with TRBJ2-3; D ambiguous. V was trimmed by 3 bases and J by 4 bases, leaving 14 bases between them. CDR3 length: 14 amino acids. The germline V gene has CDR1 GTSNPN and CDR2 SVGIG (reference sequence). The CDR3 protein is CAWSLAGGADTQYF. The CDR3 nucleotides read TGTGCCTGGAGCCTGGCCGGTGGGGCAGATACGCAGTATTTT.

The CDR3 reads CASSFGTEYGFNQPQHF. Written as DNA, the CDR3 is TGTGCCAGCAGTTTCGGGACAGAATATGGGTTCAATCAGCCCCAGCATTTT. The V gene is TRBV27, the J gene TRBJ1-5, with 7 bases lining up with TRBD1. The CDR3 has 17 residues. The J segment lost 3 bases and the V segment lost 3 bases, leaving 11 bases of the junction unmatched. Germline-derived CDR1 and CDR2 are MNHEY and SMNVEV (reference sequence).

V gene TRBV6-4 combines with J gene TRBJ2-7; TRBD2 aligns across 10 bases. The germline CDR1 and CDR2 sequences are MRHNA and SNTAGT. The CDR3 has 15 amino acids. Unmatched junction bases numbered 11, after V lost 10 bases and J lost 2 bases. For the CDR3, the DNA is TGTGCCACGCAAGAGGTAGCGGGAGGTACCTACGAGCAGTACTTC. Its translation is CATQEVAGGTYEQYF.

This rearrangement joins TRBV19 to TRBJ2-1, with D possibly matching TRBD1 (6 bases). With 5 bases removed from V and 1 base from J, the gap between germline ends came to 15 bases. The CDR3 contains 16 residues. CDR1 is LNHDA, CDR2 SQIVND, per germline (reference sequence). In nucleotides, the CDR3 is TGTGCCAGTAGTGGGCGGACAGAAGTATCCTACAATGAGCAGTTCTTC. Protein product: CASSGRTEVSYNEQFF.

CDR3 nucleotide sequence: TGCGCCAGCAGCTGGTTGGCACCAACCCAAGAGACCCAGTACTTC. Its translation: CASSWLAPTQETQYF. J is TRBJ2-5 and V is TRBV5-1; no clear D. The germline gives CDR1 SGHRS, CDR2 YFSETQ. This CDR3 has 15 residues. V lost 3 bases to trimming and J lost 1 base, with 13 bases between them.